Below are 11 T cell receptor beta chains sequenced from a single sample in a study of blood T cell repertoires in COVID-19. Here immunoSEQ multiplex PCR was the method, and the copy in TCRdb shows in-frame clones only, minus some. The sample lists approximately 220,000 clones, roughly 85% occurring once. Material: PBMCs or T cells enriched from blood (not recorded which). Receptors originate from a man aged 40-50 years who had recovered from COVID-19.

The chain couples TRBV5-4 to TRBJ1-1; 8 nucleotides align to TRBD1. The CDR3 is 16 amino acids. The V gene's germline CDR1 is SGHNT and CDR2 YYREEE (reference sequence). The V gene end was trimmed by 4 bases and the J gene end by 5 bases; junction bases not matched to a gene: 13. The CDR3 region is CASSAGGVRGLTEAFF. The CDR3 DNA reads TGTGCCAGCAGCGCCGGTGGCGTCAGGGGGCTTACTGAAGCTTTCTTT.

About this clone: At one of its ends the junction is not consistent with the germline gene, which may arise from a read error. The chain recombines TRBV7-7 with TRBJ2-7; 15 bases agree with TRBD2. The germline gives CDR1 SSHAT, CDR2 FNYEAQ (reference sequence). The CDR3 totals 22 residues. The CDR3 loop reads CASSPGWGAGTSGRNSSYEQYF. CDR3 nucleotides: TGTGCTAGCAGCCCGGGATGGGGGGCCGGGACTAGCGGGAGGAATTCTTCCTACGAGCAGTACTTC. Supplemented by reference TRBV7-7 and TRBJ2-7, the full variable domain reads GAGVSQSPRYKVTKRGQDVTLRCDPISSHATLYWYQQALGQGPEFLTYFNYEAQPDKSGLPSDRFSAERPEGSISTLTIQRTEQRDSAMYRCASSPGWGAGTSGRNSSYEQYFGPGTRLTVT.

The chain carries TRBV6-5 and TRBJ2-1; D unresolved. Trimming took 5 bases from V and 4 from J, leaving 15 bases between them. Per the germline V gene, CDR1 is MNHEY and CDR2 is SVGAGI. CDR3 length: 15 amino acids. In DNA form, the CDR3 reads TGTGCCAGCAGTCTCCTGCACCCTAAATACAATGAGCAGTTCTTC. As protein: CASSLLHPKYNEQFF.

The CDR3 loop is CASSPSFAGSSYEQYF. CDR3 bases: TGTGCCAGCAGTCCCTCCTTCGCGGGGTCCTCCTACGAGCAGTACTTC. The chain is built from TRBV28 and TRBJ2-7; maybe TRBD2 (6 bases). Trimming removed 5 bases from V and 0 bases from J, with 17 bases in between. Germline CDR1 is MDHEN and CDR2 is SYDVKM. The CDR3 spans 16 residues.

This clone has a count of ten or more. The J gene is TRBJ2-1, the V gene TRBV11-2; 9 nucleotides agree with TRBD2. The CDR3 contains 16 residues. Germline trimming cut 5 bases from V and 4 bases from J; bases unmatched to any gene: 9. CDR1 is SGHAT and CDR2 is FQNNGV in the germline V gene. The CDR3 loop reads CASSDHSGSSYNEQFF. Here the CDR3 DNA reads TGTGCCAGCAGCGATCATAGCGGGAGTTCTTACAATGAGCAGTTCTTC. The entire variable domain, with the rest obtained from reference TRBV11-2 and TRBJ2-1, is as follows: EAGVAQSPRYKIIEKRQSVAFWCNPISGHATLYWYQQILGQGPKLLIQFQNNGVVDDSQLPKDRFSAERLKGVDSTLKIQPAKLEDSAVYLCASSDHSGSSYNEQFFGPGTRLTVL.

This rearrangement joins TRBV2 to TRBJ2-1; D ambiguous. The CDR3 extends over 13 amino acids. Trimming pared 4 bases from V and 5 bases from J, leaving 9 bases between. Germline assignment: CDR1 SNHLY and CDR2 FYNNEI. CDR3: CASSVNKDNEQFF. DNA of the CDR3: TGTGCCAGCAGTGTGAACAAAGACAATGAGCAGTTCTTC.

The CDR3 DNA reads TGTGCCAGCAGTAGACAGGGTTACGAGCAGTACTTC. Translated: CASSRQGYEQYF. V usage is TRBV2 and J usage is TRBJ2-7; 7 bases agree with TRBD1. J was trimmed by 4 bases and V by 5 bases; bases with no gene match: 2. The length of the CDR3 is 12 residues. From germline, CDR1 is SNHLY and CDR2 FYNNEI.

J is TRBJ1-5 and V is TRBV12-3 or TRBV12-4; D is ambiguous. This CDR3 contains 13 residues. Trimming took off 7 bases at V and 7 bases at J, with 14 bases between the two ends. The CDR3 reads CASTVGAGQPQHF. The CDR3, as DNA: TGTGCCAGCACCGTCGGAGCCGGGCAGCCCCAGCATTTT.

This clone was observed a single time. The CDR3 sequence: CASSSGTGQAGANVLTF. DNA of the CDR3: TGCGCCAGCAGTTCCGGGACAGGGCAAGCTGGGGCCAACGTCCTGACTTTC. This chain joins TRBV5-1 and TRBJ2-6, with 9 bases aligning to TRBD1. The ends lost 5 bases at V and 2 bases at J; junction bases unmatched: 8. CDR3 size: 17 residues. The germline gives CDR1 SGHRS, CDR2 YFSETQ.

J is TRBJ2-3 and V is TRBV7-9; TRBD1 matches at 7 bases. The CDR3 is 15 amino acids. V lost 8 bases to trimming and J lost 2 bases; unmatched junction nucleotides: 10. CDR1 and CDR2 from the germline V gene are SEHNR and FQNEAQ (reference sequence). CDR3 sequence (DNA): TGTGCCAGCTTATACTCCGGGACAGTCACAGATACGCAGTATTTT. It yields the protein CASLYSGTVTDTQYF.

The V call is TRBV11-3, the J call TRBJ2-2; possibly TRBD1 for D (5 bases). Germline V CDR1 and CDR2: SGHNT, YENEEA. V lost 9 bases to trimming and J lost 7 bases, with 18 bases between them. The CDR3 is made up of 14 amino acids. CDR3 residues: CASTAGLGVGELFF. The CDR3 DNA reads TGTGCCAGTACCGCAGGGCTCGGAGTCGGGGAGCTGTTTTTT.